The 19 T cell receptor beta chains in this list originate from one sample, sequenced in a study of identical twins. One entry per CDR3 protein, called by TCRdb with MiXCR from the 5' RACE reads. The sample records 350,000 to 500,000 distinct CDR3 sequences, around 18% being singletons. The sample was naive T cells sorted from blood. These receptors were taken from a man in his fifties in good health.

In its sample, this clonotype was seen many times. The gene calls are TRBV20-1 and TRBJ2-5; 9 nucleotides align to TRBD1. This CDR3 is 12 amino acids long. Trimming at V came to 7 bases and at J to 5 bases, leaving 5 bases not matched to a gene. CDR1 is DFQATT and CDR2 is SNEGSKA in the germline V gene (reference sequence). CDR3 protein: CSGGQGDETQYF. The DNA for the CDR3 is TGCAGTGGGGGACAGGGAGACGAGACCCAGTACTTC.

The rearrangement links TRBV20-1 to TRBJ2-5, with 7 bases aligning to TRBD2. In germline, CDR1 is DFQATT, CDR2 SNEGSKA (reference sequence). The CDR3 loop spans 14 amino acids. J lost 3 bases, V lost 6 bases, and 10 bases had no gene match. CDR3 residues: CSAADGGGKETQYF. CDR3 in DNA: TGCAGTGCCGCAGATGGCGGGGGAAAAGAGACCCAGTACTTC.

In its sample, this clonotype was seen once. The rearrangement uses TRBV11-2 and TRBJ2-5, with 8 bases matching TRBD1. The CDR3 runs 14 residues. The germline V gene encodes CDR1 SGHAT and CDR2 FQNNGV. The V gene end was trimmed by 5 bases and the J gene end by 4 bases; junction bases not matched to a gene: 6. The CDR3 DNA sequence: TGTGCCAGCAGCCCGAGGACAGGGCCAGAGACCCAGTACTTC. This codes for CASSPRTGPETQYF.

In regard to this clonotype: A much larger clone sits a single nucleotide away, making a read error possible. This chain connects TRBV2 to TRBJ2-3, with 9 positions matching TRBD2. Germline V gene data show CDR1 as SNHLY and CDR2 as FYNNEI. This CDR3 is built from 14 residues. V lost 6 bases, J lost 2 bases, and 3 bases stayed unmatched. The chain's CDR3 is CASSWTSATDTQYF. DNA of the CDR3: TGTGCCAGCAGCTGGACTAGCGCCACAGATACGCAGTATTTT.

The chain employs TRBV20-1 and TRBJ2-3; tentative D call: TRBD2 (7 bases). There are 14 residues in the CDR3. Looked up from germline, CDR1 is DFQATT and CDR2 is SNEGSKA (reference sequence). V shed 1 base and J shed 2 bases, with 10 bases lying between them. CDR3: CSARVGGVTDTQYF. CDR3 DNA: TGCAGTGCTAGAGTAGGGGGGGTCACAGATACGCAGTATTTT.

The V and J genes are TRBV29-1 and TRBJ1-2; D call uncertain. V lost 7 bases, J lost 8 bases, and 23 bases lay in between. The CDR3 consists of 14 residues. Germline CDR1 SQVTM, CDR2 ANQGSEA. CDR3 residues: CSAPTGVRSNGYTF. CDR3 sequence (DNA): TGCAGCGCTCCAACGGGAGTCCGTTCCAACGGCTACACCTTC.

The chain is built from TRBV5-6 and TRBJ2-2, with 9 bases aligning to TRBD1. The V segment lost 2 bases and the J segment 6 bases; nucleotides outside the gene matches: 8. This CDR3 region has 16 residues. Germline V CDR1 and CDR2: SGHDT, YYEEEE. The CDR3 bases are TGTGCCAGCAGCTTACAGGGGACAGGGCGGCCCGGGGAGCTGTTTTTT. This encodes CASSLQGTGRPGELFF.

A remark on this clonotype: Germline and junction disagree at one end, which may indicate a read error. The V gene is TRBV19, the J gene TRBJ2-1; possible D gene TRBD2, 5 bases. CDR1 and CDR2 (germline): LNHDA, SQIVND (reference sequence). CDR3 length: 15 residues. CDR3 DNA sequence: TGTGCCAGAAGTATCGGAGCGGCTTTTGAGAATGAGCAGTTCTTC. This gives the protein CARSIGAAFENEQFF.

As DNA, the CDR3 is TGTGCCAGCACGTTTGACAGGGGAGGCTACACCTTC. Its protein is CASTFDRGGYTF. The V gene is TRBV6-6, the J gene TRBJ1-2; 8 bases are shared with TRBD1. Germline V gene sequence: CDR1 MNHNY, CDR2 SVGAGI (reference sequence). The CDR3 is 12 amino acids. Trimming at V came to 7 bases and at J to 8 bases, leaving 6 bases not matched to a gene.

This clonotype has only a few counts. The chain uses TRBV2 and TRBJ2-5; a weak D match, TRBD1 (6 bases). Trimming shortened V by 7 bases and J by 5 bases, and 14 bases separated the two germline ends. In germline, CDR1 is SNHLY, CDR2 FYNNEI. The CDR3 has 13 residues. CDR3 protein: CASNTGWSETQYF. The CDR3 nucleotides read TGTGCCAGCAACACAGGGTGGAGTGAGACCCAGTACTTC.

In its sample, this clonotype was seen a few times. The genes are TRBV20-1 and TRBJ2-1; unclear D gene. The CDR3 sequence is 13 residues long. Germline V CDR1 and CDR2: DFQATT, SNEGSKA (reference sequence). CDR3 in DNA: TGCAGCGCCCGATTAGTGGAACTCGATGAGCAGTTCTTC. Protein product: CSARLVELDEQFF.

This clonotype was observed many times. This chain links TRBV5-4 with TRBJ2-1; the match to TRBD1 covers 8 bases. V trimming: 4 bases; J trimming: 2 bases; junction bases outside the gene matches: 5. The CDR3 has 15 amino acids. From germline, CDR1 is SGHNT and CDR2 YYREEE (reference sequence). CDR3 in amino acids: CASSLGTGTYNEQFF. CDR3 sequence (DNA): TGTGCCAGCAGCCTAGGGACAGGTACCTACAATGAGCAGTTCTTC.

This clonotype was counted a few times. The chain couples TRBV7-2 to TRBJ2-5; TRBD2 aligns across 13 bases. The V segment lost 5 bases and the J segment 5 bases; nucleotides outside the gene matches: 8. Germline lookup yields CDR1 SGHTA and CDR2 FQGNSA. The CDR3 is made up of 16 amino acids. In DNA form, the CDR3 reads TGTGCCAGCAGCCCGCATACTAGCGGGGGGGCGGAGACCCAGTACTTC. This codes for CASSPHTSGGAETQYF.

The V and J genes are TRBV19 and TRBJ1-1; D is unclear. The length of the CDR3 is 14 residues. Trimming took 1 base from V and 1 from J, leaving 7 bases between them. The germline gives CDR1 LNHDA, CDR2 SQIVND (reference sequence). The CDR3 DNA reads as TGTGCCAGTAGTATAGCGCTCGGGAACACTGAAGCTTTCTTT. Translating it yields CASSIALGNTEAFF.

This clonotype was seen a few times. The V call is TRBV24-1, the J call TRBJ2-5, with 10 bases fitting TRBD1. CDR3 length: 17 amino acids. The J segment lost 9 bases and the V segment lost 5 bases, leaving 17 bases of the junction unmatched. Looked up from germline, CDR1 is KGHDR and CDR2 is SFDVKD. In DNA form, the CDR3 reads TGTGCCACCAGTGCCCCTCCGGGACAGGGGTTCGAAGGGGCCCAGTACTTC. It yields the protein CATSAPPGQGFEGAQYF.

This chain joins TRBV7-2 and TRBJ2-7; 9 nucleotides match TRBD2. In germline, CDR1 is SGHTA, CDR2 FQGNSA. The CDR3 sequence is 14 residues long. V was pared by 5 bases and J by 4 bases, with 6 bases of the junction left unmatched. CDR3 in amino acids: CASSQGLAMYEQYF. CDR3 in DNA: TGTGCCAGCAGCCAAGGACTAGCGATGTACGAGCAGTACTTC.

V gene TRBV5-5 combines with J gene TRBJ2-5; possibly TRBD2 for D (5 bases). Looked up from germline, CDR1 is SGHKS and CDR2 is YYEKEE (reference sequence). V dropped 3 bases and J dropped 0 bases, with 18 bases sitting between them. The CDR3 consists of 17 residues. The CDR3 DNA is TGTGCCAGCAGCTCCCCTGTGGAGGCCCAGTACCAAGAGACCCAGTACTTC. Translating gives CASSSPVEAQYQETQYF.

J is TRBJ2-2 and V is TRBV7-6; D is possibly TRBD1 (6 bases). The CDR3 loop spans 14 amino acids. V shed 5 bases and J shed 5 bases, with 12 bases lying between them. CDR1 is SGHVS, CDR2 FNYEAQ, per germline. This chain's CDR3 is CASSPGTQTGELFF. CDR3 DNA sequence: TGTGCCAGCAGCCCCGGGACACAGACCGGGGAGCTGTTTTTT.

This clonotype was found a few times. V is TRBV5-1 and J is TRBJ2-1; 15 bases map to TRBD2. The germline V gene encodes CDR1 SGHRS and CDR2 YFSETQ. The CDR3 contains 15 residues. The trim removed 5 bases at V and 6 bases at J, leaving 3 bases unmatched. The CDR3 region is CASRKGLAGGNEQFF. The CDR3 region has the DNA TGCGCCAGCAGGAAGGGACTAGCGGGGGGCAATGAGCAGTTCTTC. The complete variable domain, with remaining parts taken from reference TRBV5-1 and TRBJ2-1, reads KAGVTQTPRYLIKTRGQQVTLSCSPISGHRSVSWYQQTPGQGLQFLFEYFSETQRNKGNFPGRFSGRQFSNSRSEMNVSTLELGDSALYLCASRKGLAGGNEQFFGPGTRLTVL.